This T cell receptor beta chain was documented in a study of blood T cell repertoires in COVID-19. Whole-study context: Spain, Italy and the United States supplied samples that represented acute and convalescent COVID-19.

Repertoires were generated with immunoSEQ multiplex PCR, while TCRdb's copy carries only in-frame clones and drops some. The data contain about 170,000 clones, approximately 90% of them singletons. Germline CDR1 is SQVTM and CDR2 is ANQGSEA. The CDR3 length is 14 residues. The V end was cut by 7 bases, the J end by 0 bases, with 13 bases between. The V and J genes are TRBV29-1 and TRBJ1-3, with D maybe TRBD1 (5 bases). The TCR sequence derives from a man aged 50 to 60 who had recovered from COVID-19. The sequencing input was peripheral blood. The CDR3 sequence: CSANGGSSGNTIYF. The CDR3 DNA sequence: TGCAGCGCAAACGGGGGAAGCTCTGGAAACACCATATATTTT.